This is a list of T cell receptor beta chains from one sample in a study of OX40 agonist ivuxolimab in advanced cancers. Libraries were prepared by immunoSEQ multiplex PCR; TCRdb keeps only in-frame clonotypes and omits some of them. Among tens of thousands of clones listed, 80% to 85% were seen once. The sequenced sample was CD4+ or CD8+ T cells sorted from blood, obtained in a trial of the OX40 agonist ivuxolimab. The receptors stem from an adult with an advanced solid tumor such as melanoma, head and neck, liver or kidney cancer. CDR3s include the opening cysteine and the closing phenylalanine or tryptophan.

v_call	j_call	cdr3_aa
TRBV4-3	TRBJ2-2	CASSQVPPGGANTGELFF
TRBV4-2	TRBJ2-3	CASSQETPPRSDTQYF
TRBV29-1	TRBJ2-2	CSVEAPGELFF
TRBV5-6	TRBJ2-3	CASSPGLAPRTDTQYF
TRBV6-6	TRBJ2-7	CASSYLAASETYEQYF
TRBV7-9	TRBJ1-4	CASAGGGTKLFF
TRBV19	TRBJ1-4	CASSTDRGATNEKLFF
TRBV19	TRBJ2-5	CASSIGTDRRETQYF
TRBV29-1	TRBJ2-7	CSVSGLAGPYEQYF
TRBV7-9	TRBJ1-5	CASSQDTFSNQPQHF
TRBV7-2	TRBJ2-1	CASSFWDNEQFF
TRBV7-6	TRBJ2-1	CASSLYPQRASSYNEQFF
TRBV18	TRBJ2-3	CASSPVGLAGPTDTQYF
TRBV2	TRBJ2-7	CASSKTGGVIHEQYF
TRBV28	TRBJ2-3	CATSSGRRADTQYF
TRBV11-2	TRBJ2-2	CASSWGRDTGELFF
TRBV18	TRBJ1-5	CASSPVEGGNQPQHF
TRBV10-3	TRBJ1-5	CAISQSGSNQPQHF
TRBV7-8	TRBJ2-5	CASSLGERETQYF
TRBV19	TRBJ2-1	CASSIRQGFSNEQFF
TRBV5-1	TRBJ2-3	CASSPGLGPNTDTQYF
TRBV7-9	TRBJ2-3	CASSLVPGLAGVSTDTQYF
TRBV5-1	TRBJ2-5	CASSLAAGEIQETQYF
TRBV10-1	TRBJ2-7	CASSRGSYEQYF
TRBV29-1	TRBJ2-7	CSASSRSYEQYF
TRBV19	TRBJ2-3	CASSGGRLADSTDTQYF
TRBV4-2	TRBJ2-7	CASSQVGARGATSIIPYEQYF
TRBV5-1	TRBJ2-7	CASTLAGVHEQYF
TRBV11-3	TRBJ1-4	CASSFSHNANEKLFF
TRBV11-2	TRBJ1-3	CASSQTRDTGNTIYF
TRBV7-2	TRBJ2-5	CASSRRTSGEETQYF
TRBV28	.	CASSLYGTSSYEQYF
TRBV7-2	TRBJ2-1	CASSVRLAGGNEQFF
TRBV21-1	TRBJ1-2	CASSNRTGNYGYTF
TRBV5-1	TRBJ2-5	CASRPGTSGETQHF
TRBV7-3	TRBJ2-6	CASSLTSGTGKGANVLTF
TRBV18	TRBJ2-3	CASSPIGNTDTQYF
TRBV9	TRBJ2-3	CASSPIWTQLSTDTQYF
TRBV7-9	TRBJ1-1	CASSFLVWGQGEDTEAFF
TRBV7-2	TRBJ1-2	CASSHDRASGYTF
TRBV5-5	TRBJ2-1	CASSRLAGVADEQFF
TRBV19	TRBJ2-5	CASSLPTYQETQYF
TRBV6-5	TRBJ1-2	CASRSRGGDYGYTF
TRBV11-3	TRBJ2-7	CASSSVAGGVSYEQYF
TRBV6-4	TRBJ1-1	CASSGPGAAREVNTEAFF
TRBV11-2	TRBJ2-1	CASSLDTGGGSNEQFF
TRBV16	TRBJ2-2	CASSDRGANTGELFF
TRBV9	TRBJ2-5	CASSPRDQGSETQYF
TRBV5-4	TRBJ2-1	CASSPTIGTNRFYEQFF
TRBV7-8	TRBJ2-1	CASSPHRSYNEQFF
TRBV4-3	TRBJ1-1	CASSQDVDKDEAFF
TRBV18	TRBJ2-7	CASSPEKVGQVSF
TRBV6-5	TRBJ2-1	CASSYPSYNEQFF
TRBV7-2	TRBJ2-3	CASSLNRGRGGTDTQYF
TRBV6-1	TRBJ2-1	CASSGLAVMVYNEQFF